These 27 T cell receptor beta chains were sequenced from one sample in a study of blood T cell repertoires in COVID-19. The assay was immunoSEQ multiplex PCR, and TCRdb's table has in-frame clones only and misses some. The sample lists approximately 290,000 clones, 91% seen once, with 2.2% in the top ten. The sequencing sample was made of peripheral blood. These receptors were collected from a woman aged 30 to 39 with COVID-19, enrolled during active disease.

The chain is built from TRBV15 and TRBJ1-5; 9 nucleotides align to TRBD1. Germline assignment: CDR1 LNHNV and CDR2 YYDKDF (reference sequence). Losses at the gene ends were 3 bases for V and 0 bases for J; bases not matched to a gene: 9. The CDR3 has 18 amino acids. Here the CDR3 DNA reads TGTGCCACCAGCAGGGGGACAGGGCGAGTGAATAGCAATCAGCCCCAGCATTTT. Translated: CATSRGTGRVNSNQPQHF.

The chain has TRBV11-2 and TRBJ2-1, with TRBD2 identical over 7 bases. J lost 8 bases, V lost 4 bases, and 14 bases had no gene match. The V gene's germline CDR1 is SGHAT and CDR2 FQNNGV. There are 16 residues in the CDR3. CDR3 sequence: CASSSYLKGRGDEQFF. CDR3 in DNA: TGTGCCAGCAGCTCGTACCTTAAGGGGAGGGGCGATGAGCAGTTCTTC.

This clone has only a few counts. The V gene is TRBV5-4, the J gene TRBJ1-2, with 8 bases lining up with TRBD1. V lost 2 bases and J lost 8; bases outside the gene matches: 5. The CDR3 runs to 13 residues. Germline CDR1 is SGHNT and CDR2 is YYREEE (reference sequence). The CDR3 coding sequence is TGTGCCAGCAGCTTTAGGCAGGGGGCCGGCTACACCTTC. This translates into CASSFRQGAGYTF. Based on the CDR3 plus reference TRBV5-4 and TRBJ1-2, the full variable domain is ETGVTQSPTHLIKTRGQQVTLRCSSQSGHNTVSWYQQALGQGPQFIFQYYREEENGRGNFPPRFSGLQFPNYSSELNVNALELDDSALYLCASSFRQGAGYTFGSGTRLTVV.

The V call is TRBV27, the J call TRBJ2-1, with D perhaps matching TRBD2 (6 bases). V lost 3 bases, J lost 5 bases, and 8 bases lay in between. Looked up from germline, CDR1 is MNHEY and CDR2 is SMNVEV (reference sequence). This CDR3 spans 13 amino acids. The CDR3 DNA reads TGTGCCAGCAGTTTCTCTAGCGACAATGAGCAGTTCTTC. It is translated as CASSFSSDNEQFF.

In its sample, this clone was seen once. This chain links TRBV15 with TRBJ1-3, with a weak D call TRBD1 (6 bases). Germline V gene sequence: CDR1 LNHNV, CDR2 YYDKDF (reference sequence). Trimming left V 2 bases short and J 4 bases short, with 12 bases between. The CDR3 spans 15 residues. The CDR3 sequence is CATSRYRTEGNTIYF. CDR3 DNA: TGTGCCACCAGCAGATATCGGACAGAAGGAAACACCATATATTTT. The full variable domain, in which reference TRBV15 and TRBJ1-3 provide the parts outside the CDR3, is DAMVIQNPRYQVTQFGKPVTLSCSQTLNHNVMYWYQQKSSQAPKLLFHYYDKDFNNEADTPDNFQSRRPNTSFCFLDIRSPGLGDTAMYLCATSRYRTEGNTIYFGEGSWLTVV.

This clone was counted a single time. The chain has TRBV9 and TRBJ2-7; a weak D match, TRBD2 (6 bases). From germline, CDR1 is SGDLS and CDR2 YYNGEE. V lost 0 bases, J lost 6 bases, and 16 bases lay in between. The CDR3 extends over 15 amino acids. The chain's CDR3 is CASSVEAGRGSEQYF. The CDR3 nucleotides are TGTGCCAGCAGCGTAGAAGCGGGCAGAGGGTCCGAGCAGTACTTC.

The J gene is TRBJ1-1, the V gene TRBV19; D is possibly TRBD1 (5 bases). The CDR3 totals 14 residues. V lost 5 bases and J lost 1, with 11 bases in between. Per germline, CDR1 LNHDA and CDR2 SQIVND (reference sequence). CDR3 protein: CASSPTGTNTEAFF. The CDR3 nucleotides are TGTGCCAGTAGTCCTACAGGAACGAACACTGAAGCTTTCTTT.

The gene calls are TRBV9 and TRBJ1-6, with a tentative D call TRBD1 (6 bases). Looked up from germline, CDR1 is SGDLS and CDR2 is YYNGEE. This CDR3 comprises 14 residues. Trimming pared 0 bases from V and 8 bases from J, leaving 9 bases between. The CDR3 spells CASSVGPGDSPLHF. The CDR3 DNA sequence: TGTGCCAGCAGCGTAGGGCCAGGGGATTCACCCCTCCACTTT.

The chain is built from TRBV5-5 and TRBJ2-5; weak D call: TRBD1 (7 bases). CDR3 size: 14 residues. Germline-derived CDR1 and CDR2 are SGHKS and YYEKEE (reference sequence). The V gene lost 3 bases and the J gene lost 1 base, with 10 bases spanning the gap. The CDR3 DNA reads TGTGCCAGCAGCTGGAGGGGGCCCCAAGAGACCCAGTACTTC. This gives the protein CASSWRGPQETQYF.

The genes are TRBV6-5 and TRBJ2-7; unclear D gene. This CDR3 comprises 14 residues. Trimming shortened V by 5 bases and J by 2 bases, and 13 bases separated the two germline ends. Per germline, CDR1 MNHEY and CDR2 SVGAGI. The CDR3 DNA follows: TGTGCCAGCAGTACTCGAGGCGGTCCCTACGAGCAGTACTTC. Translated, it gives CASSTRGGPYEQYF.

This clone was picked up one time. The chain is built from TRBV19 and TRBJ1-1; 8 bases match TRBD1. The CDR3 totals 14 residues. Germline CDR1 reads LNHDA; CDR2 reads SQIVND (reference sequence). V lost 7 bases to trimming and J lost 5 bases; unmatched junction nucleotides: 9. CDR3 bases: TGTGCCAGTACCGTTACAGGGGGAACAACTGAAGCTTTCTTT. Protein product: CASTVTGGTTEAFF.

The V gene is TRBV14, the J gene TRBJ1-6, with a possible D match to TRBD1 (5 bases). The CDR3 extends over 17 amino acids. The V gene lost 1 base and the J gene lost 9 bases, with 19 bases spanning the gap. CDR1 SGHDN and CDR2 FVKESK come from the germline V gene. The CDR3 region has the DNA TGTGCCAGCAGCCAAGTCACTCCGGGGGAGACGGTTTCACCCCTCCACTTT. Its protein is CASSQVTPGETVSPLHF.

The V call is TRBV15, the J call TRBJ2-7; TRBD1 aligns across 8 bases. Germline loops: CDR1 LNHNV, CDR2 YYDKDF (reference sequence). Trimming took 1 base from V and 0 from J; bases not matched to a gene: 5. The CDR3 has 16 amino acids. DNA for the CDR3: TGTGCCACCAGCAGAGTACGACAGGGGCCCTCCTACGAGCAGTACTTC. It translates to CATSRVRQGPSYEQYF.

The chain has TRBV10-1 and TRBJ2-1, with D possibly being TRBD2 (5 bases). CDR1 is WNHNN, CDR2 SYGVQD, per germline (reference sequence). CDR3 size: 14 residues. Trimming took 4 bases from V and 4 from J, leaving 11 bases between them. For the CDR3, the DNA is TGCGCCAGCAGTGCGAGCGGCACTTACAATGAGCAGTTCTTC. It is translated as CASSASGTYNEQFF.

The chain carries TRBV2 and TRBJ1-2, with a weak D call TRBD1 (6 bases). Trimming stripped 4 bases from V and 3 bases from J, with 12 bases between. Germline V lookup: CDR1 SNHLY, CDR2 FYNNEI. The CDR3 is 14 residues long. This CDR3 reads CASSGRGSDYGYTF. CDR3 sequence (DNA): TGTGCCAGCAGTGGAAGGGGGTCGGACTATGGCTACACCTTC.

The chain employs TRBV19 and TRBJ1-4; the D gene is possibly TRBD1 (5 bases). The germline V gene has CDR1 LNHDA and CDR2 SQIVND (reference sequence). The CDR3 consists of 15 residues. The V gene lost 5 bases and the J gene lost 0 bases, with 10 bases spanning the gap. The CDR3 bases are TGTGCCAGTAGTTCACGACAGCCAACTAATGAAAAACTGTTTTTT. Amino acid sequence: CASSSRQPTNEKLFF.

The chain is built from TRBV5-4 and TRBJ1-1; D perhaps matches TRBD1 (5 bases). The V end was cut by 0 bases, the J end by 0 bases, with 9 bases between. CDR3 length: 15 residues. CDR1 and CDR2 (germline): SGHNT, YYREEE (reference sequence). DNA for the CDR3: TGTGCCAGCAGCTTGGCAGGGTACTTGAACACTGAAGCTTTCTTT. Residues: CASSLAGYLNTEAFF.

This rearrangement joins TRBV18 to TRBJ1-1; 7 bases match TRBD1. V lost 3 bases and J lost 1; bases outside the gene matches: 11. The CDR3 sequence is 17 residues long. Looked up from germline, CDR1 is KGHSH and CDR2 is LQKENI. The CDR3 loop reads CASSPKGAVNRNTEAFF. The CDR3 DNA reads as TGTGCCAGCTCACCGAAGGGGGCCGTAAATAGGAACACTGAAGCTTTCTTT. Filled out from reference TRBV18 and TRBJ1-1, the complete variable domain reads NAGVMQNPRHLVRRRGQEARLRCSPMKGHSHVYWYRQLPEEGLKFMVYLQKENIIDESGMPKERFSAEFPKEGPSILRIQQVVRGDSAAYFCASSPKGAVNRNTEAFFGQGTRLTVV.

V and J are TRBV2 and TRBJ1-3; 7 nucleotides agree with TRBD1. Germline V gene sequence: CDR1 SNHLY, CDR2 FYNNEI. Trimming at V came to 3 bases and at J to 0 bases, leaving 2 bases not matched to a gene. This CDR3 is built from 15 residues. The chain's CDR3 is CASSDTGDSGNTIYF. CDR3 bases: TGTGCCAGCAGTGATACAGGGGACTCTGGAAACACCATATATTTT.

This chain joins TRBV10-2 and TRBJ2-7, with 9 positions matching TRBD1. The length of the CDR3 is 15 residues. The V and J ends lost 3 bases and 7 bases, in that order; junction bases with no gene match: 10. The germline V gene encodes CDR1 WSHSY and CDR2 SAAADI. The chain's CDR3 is CASSDYGQGKGEQYF. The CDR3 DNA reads TGCGCCAGCAGTGATTACGGACAGGGGAAGGGAGAGCAGTACTTC.

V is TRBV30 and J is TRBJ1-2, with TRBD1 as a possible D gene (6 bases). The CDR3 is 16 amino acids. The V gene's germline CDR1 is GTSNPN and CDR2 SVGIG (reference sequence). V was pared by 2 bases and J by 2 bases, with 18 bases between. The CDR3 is CAWSIIQGLRNYGYTF. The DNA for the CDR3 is TGTGCCTGGAGTATCATTCAGGGGTTACGAAACTATGGCTACACCTTC.

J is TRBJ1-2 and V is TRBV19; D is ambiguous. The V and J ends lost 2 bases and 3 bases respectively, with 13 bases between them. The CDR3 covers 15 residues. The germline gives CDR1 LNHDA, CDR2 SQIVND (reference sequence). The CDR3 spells CASSIRAGADYGYTF. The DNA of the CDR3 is TGTGCCAGTAGTATACGCGCGGGAGCTGACTATGGCTACACCTTC.

The DNA of the CDR3 is TGTGCCAGCAGCATAGACAGGCAAGAGACCCAGTACTTC. Encoded protein: CASSIDRQETQYF. The J gene is TRBJ2-5, the V gene TRBV5-4, with D tentatively TRBD1 (6 bases). Germline CDR1 is SGHNT and CDR2 is YYREEE (reference sequence). The CDR3 consists of 13 residues. Trimming removed 4 bases at V and 2 bases at J, with 9 bases between.

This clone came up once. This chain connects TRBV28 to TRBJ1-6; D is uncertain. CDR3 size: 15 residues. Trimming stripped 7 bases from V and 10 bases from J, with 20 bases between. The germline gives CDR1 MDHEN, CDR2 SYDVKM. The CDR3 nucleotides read TGTGCCAGCACCCCGGGGTCTCCTAACGACTCACCCCTCCACTTT. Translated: CASTPGSPNDSPLHF.

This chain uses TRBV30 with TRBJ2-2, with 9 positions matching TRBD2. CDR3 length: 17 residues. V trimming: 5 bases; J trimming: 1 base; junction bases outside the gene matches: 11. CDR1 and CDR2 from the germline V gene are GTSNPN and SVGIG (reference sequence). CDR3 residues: CAWLGSGRRGNTGELFF. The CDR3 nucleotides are TGTGCCTGGTTGGGGAGCGGGAGGAGGGGGAACACCGGGGAGCTGTTTTTT. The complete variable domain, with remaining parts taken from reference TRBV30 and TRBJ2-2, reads SQTIHQWPATLVQPVGSPLSLECTVEGTSNPNLYWYRQAAGRGLQLLFYSVGIGQISSEVPQNLSASRPQDRQFILSSKKLLLSDSGFYLCAWLGSGRRGNTGELFFGEGSRLTVL.

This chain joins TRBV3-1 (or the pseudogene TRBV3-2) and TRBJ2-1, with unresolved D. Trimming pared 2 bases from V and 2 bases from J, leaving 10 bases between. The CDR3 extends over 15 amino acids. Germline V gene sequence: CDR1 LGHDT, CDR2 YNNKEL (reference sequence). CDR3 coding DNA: TGTGCCAGCAGCCAACTCCGGGTTACCTACAATGAGCAGTTCTTC. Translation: CASSQLRVTYNEQFF.

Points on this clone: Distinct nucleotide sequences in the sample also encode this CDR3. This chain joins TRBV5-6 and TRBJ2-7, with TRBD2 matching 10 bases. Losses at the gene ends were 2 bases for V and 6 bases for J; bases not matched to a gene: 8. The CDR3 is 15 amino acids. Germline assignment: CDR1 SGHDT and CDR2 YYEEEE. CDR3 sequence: CASSLLLAGAREQYF. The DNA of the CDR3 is TGTGCCAGCAGCTTACTTCTAGCGGGAGCTCGCGAGCAGTACTTC.